These 3 T cell receptor beta chains originate from one sample sequenced in a study of cytomegalovirus exposure and HLA in healthy donors (dated by TCRdb to about 2017). Libraries were constructed by the immunoSEQ multiplex PCR assay. For the multiplex PCR, a mixture combining 60 forward primers for TCR Vbeta segments and 13 reverse primers for TCR Jbeta segments was used. What TCRdb holds here is the immuneACCESS table cut down to in-frame rearrangements. Part of the clones is not present; checked against another copy, under half of the missing clones reflect an unresolved V gene, and the others are unexplained. For this sample there are about 140,000 clones; approximately 80% appear just once. 13% to 15% of the sample rests with the top ten. Sequencing input: PBMCs. Every receptor here comes from a woman between 35 and 50 years old in good health and CMV-seronegative.

This clone was observed a few times. The chain employs TRBV7-2 and TRBJ2-3, with 7 bases that match TRBD2. The CDR3 totals 13 residues. CDR1 and CDR2 from the germline V gene are SGHTA and FQGNSA. J gave up 5 bases and V 1 base, and 0 bases lay outside the gene matches. CDR3 sequence: CASSLGTRDTQYF. CDR3 nucleotide sequence: TGTGCCAGCAGCTTAGGGACTAGAGATACGCAGTATTTT.

The gene calls are TRBV6-5 and TRBJ1-2, with D possibly TRBD1 on 6 matching bases. Trimming shortened V by 5 bases and J by 3 bases, and 16 bases separated the two germline ends. The CDR3 consists of 15 residues. Germline assignment: CDR1 MNHEY and CDR2 SVGAGI. The CDR3 sequence is CASSPSPTGHYGYTF. The CDR3 nucleotides read TGTGCCAGCAGTCCCAGTCCTACAGGGCACTATGGCTACACCTTC.

This clone was seen a few times. This rearrangement joins TRBV28 to TRBJ1-3; D is unclear. The CDR3 has 14 amino acids. The V end was cut by 6 bases, the J end by 1 base, with 10 bases between. The germline gives CDR1 MDHEN, CDR2 SYDVKM. The CDR3: CASRRRASGNTIYF. The DNA of the CDR3 is TGTGCCAGCAGGCGGCGGGCTTCTGGAAACACCATATATTTT.